This entry features one T cell receptor beta chain sequence. Residents of about 25 US areas, aged about 18 to 95 years, made up the participants. Participants had their cohort set by participant-reported clinical history. Cohort 3 recovered donors had two negative PCRs, clearance, or symptom resolution. The entry originates in a study of blood T cell repertoires in COVID-19. As for the study in general: Sites across the United States, Italy and Spain contributed samples from acute and convalescent COVID-19.

Assay used: immunoSEQ multiplex PCR; TCRdb lists only in-frame clones, some missing. The sample carries approximately 250,000 clones, 70% to 90% recorded once. V shed 5 bases and J 5 bases; nucleotides not matched to a gene: 3. The CDR3 has 14 amino acids. From germline, CDR1 is MNHEY and CDR2 SMNVEV (reference sequence). The material sequenced was PBMCs or T cells enriched from blood (not recorded which). The clonotype comes from a woman aged 30 to 39 who had recovered from COVID-19. The gene calls are TRBV27 and TRBJ2-1, with 10 bases aligning to TRBD2. CDR3 in amino acids: CASSRGLAHNEQFF. The CDR3 DNA follows: TGTGCCAGCAGTAGGGGACTAGCGCACAATGAGCAGTTCTTC.